This T cell receptor beta chain originates from a study of blood T cell repertoires in COVID-19. About the study: Samples representing acute and convalescent COVID-19 were sourced from the United States, Italy and Spain. T cells, B-cell-depleted T cells, or PBMCs provided the cDNA or gDNA that served as material.

Study processing details: It was from reference gene primer amplification that nucleated cell counts were estimated. Using immunoSEQ multiplex PCR, the repertoire was profiled, and TCRdb retains in-frame clones only, with some absent. V and J calls and clone size come straight from that table; D and trimming were deduced from the DNA. Of over 200,000 clones listed, around nine tenths are singletons. The CDR3 runs to 16 residues. Germline values: CDR1 SGHAT, CDR2 FQNNGV. V lost 5 bases, J lost 2 bases, and 18 bases lay in between. The receptor was isolated from a woman aged 40 to 50 with acute or convalescent COVID-19. The rearrangement uses TRBV11-2 and TRBJ1-2; weak D call: TRBD1 (5 bases). Sequencing used peripheral blood. In DNA, the CDR3 is TGTGCCAGCAGCCCCAGATGGGGGGGGGTAAACTATGGCTACACCTTC. As protein: CASSPRWGGVNYGYTF.